Below are 15 T cell receptor beta chains sequenced from a single sample in a study of cytomegalovirus exposure and HLA in healthy donors. In the PCR, 60 Vbeta and 13 Jbeta primers were used. Sequenced by immunoSEQ multiplex PCR; TCRdb stores in-frame clones only, minus some. Of 150,000 to 200,000 clones in the sample, around 81% are singletons; the top ten hold around 2.1%. The sequenced sample consisted of PBMCs. These receptors were obtained from a woman aged 18-30 years in good health and CMV-seropositive.

The chain links TRBV10-2 to TRBJ1-2; weak D call: TRBD1 (5 bases). Germline V gene sequence: CDR1 WSHSY, CDR2 SAAADI. The CDR3 is 15 residues long. V gave up 2 bases and J gave up 10 bases, with 20 bases separating them. The CDR3 DNA follows: TGCGCCAGCAGTGAGGCCCCAGGGTTAACTGGTGTCTACACCTTC. This sequence encodes CASSEAPGLTGVYTF.

V usage is TRBV9 and J usage is TRBJ2-1; the match to TRBD2 covers 14 bases. The CDR3 runs 14 residues. Germline CDR1 SGDLS, CDR2 YYNGEE. The junction had 4 bases not matched to a gene; V was cut back by 2 bases and J by 12 bases. The CDR3 nucleotides are TGTGCCAGCAGCGTCGGGACTAGCGGGGGTTCGCAGTTCTTC. Protein sequence: CASSVGTSGGSQFF.

The gene calls are TRBV29-1 and TRBJ1-1; D gene uncertain. Trimming cost V 7 bases and J 2 bases, with 11 bases left between them. The CDR3 runs 12 residues. Germline V lookup: CDR1 SQVTM, CDR2 ANQGSEA. Here the CDR3 reads CSAPRGNTEAFF. The CDR3 DNA reads as TGCAGCGCCCCTCGGGGAAACACTGAAGCTTTCTTT.

The V call is TRBV5-4, the J call TRBJ2-5, with no clear D. The J call may be in error: the DNA end matches TRBJ2-7 better. Germline V gives CDR1 SGHNT, CDR2 YYREEE (reference sequence). This CDR3 has 13 residues. In DNA form, the CDR3 reads TGTGCCAGCAGCGCTCCCCCCTTCCCCGAGCAGTACTTC. Translation gives CASSAPPFPEQYF.

The chain combines TRBV2 with TRBJ1-2; D gene ambiguous. The CDR3 consists of 15 residues. Trimming cost V 3 bases and J 0 bases, with 11 bases left between them. The germline gives CDR1 SNHLY, CDR2 FYNNEI. CDR3 bases: TGTGCCAGCAGTGACAGGAAGACCGCTAACTATGGCTACACCTTC. It is translated as CASSDRKTANYGYTF.

The V gene is TRBV30, the J gene TRBJ1-1; D is ambiguous. The CDR3 length is 15 residues. Deletions cut 4 bases from V and 1 base from J, with 16 bases between. CDR1 is GTSNPN and CDR2 is SVGIG in the germline V gene (reference sequence). The CDR3 DNA follows: TGTGCCTGGACCAGATTTGGGGAGGGGAACACTGAAGCTTTCTTT. This gives the protein CAWTRFGEGNTEAFF.

The chain has TRBV19 and TRBJ1-5; the match to TRBD1 covers 8 bases. Germline-derived CDR1 and CDR2 are LNHDA and SQIVND (reference sequence). Trimming took 2 bases from V and 5 from J; bases not matched to a gene: 5. CDR3 length equals 15 residues. The chain's CDR3 is CASSITGTGYQPQHF. CDR3 coding DNA: TGTGCCAGTAGTATAACCGGGACAGGATATCAGCCCCAGCATTTT. Full variable domain (remainder filled in from reference TRBV19 and TRBJ1-5): DGGITQSPKYLFRKEGQNVTLSCEQNLNHDAMYWYRQDPGQGLRLIYYSQIVNDFQKGDIAEGYSVSREKKESFPLTVTSAQKNPTAFYLCASSITGTGYQPQHFGDGTRLSIL.

V is TRBV5-1 and J is TRBJ1-2; 12 bases agree with TRBD1. This CDR3 contains 19 residues. The V segment lost 3 bases and the J segment 0 bases; nucleotides outside the gene matches: 12. Germline V lookup: CDR1 SGHRS, CDR2 YFSETQ. The CDR3 loop is CASSWLGQGATLANYGYTF. The CDR3 DNA sequence: TGCGCCAGCAGCTGGCTGGGACAGGGGGCGACTTTAGCTAACTATGGCTACACCTTC.

This clone was detected a few times. The chain couples TRBV6-1 to TRBJ1-2; TRBD1 matches 11 bases. This CDR3 contains 15 residues. Trimming cost V 4 bases and J 4 bases; bases outside gene matches: 5. In germline, CDR1 is MNHNS, CDR2 SASEGT. DNA for the CDR3: TGTGCCAGCAGTGTCGGGACAGGGGGGGCCTATGGCTACACCTTC. Translated: CASSVGTGGAYGYTF.

V gene TRBV29-1 combines with J gene TRBJ2-2; 9 bases line up with TRBD1. Trimming at V came to 1 base and at J to 7 bases, leaving 7 bases not matched to a gene. The CDR3 is 15 residues long. CDR1 is SQVTM and CDR2 is ANQGSEA in the germline V gene. The chain's CDR3 is CSVEAVDRGNGELFF. In DNA form, the CDR3 reads TGCAGCGTTGAAGCAGTCGACAGGGGGAACGGGGAGCTGTTTTTT.

CDR3 sequence reads: CASSAPGQDYGYTF. For the CDR3, the DNA is TGCGCCAGCAGCGCACCGGGACAAGACTATGGCTACACCTTC. V and J are TRBV4-1 and TRBJ1-2; D may be TRBD1 (6 bases). Germline CDR1 reads MGHRA; CDR2 reads YSYEKL. The CDR3 has 14 amino acids. Trimming stripped 5 bases from V and 3 bases from J, with 13 bases between.

V is TRBV5-1 and J is TRBJ2-2, with TRBD1 identical over 7 bases. The CDR3 is made up of 16 amino acids. Germline CDR1 reads SGHRS; CDR2 reads YFSETQ. J was trimmed by 5 bases and V by 4 bases; bases with no gene match: 11. This CDR3 reads CASSRPGTADTGELFF. The CDR3 nucleotides are TGCGCCAGCAGCAGGCCTGGGACAGCCGATACCGGGGAGCTGTTTTTT.

This clone was counted once. V usage is TRBV9 and J usage is TRBJ2-1; 10 nucleotides line up with TRBD1. The germline gives CDR1 SGDLS, CDR2 YYNGEE. The junction had 6 bases not matched to a gene; V was cut back by 0 bases and J by 9 bases. The CDR3 loop spans 15 amino acids. CDR3 residues: CASSVEGTGAGEQFF. For the CDR3, the DNA is TGTGCCAGCAGCGTAGAGGGGACAGGGGCAGGTGAGCAGTTCTTC.

This chain joins TRBV19 and TRBJ1-3, with D perhaps matching TRBD1 (5 bases). CDR1 and CDR2 from the germline V gene are LNHDA and SQIVND (reference sequence). The germline V and J ends were trimmed by 3 bases and 0 bases, with 9 bases remaining between them. The CDR3 sequence is 15 residues long. Written as DNA, the CDR3 is TGTGCCAGTAGTATGGGGGACTTCTCTGGAAACACCATATATTTT. It translates to CASSMGDFSGNTIYF.

As concerns this clone: The junction does not match germline at one end; this may be a read error. The genes are TRBV5-6 and TRBJ2-1, with 9 bases identical to TRBD2. This CDR3 contains 14 residues. The germline V gene encodes CDR1 SGHDT and CDR2 YYEEEE. The CDR3 DNA reads as TGTGCCAGCAGCTTGTGTGGGAGCGGGGGGCCTCCAATCTTC. Protein sequence: CASSLCGSGGPPIF. The whole variable domain, filled in from reference TRBV5-6 and TRBJ2-1, reads DAGVTQSPTHLIKTRGQQVTLRCSPKSGHDTVSWYQQALGQGPQFIFQYYEEEERQRGNFPDRFSGHQFPNYSSELNVNALLLGDSALYLCASSLCGSGGPPIFGPGTRLTVL.